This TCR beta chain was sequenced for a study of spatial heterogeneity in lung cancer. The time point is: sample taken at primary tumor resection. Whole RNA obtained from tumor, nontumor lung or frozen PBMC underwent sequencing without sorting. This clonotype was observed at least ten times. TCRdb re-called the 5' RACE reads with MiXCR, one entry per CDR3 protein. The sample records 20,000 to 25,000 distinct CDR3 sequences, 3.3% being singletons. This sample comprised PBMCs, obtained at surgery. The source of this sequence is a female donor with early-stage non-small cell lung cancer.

CDR3 sequence: CASGGLAKNIQYF. CDR3 nucleotide sequence: TGTGCCAGCGGGGGGCTAGCCAAAAACATTCAGTACTTC. The chain carries TRBV12-3 or TRBV12-4 and TRBJ2-4, with D tentatively TRBD1 or TRBD2 (6 bases each). The CDR3 is 13 residues long. Trimming pared 8 bases from V and 0 bases from J, leaving 8 bases between.